This T cell receptor beta chain originates from a study of tumor-infiltrating lymphocytes in localized non-small cell lung cancer (dated by TCRdb to the early 2020s). Study-wide context: Patients whose samples were collected after neoadjuvant chemotherapy, as well as both smokers and never-smokers and several histologies, were included in the cohort. Alongside flow cytometry, multiplex immunofluorescence, RNA-seq, exome sequencing and proteomics, TCR sequencing was applied to the same patients as one of several integrated assays. Resected tumor tissue and uninvolved lung tissue described as non-adjacent to the tumor were contributed by each patient, with both tissues obtained from the same patient. In total, the ICON cohort consisted of over a hundred surgical patients with localized non-small cell lung cancer who had their tumors resected. A total of 55 or so patients were included in the paired tumor versus uninvolved lung comparison of immunoSEQ T-cell fraction.

After removal of 6 bases from V and 4 bases from J, the junction retains 7 bases not matched to a gene. Based on the germline V gene, the CDR1 and CDR2 sequences are KGHSH and LQKENI. The CDR3 covers 15 residues, taking in both the cysteine and the phenylalanine. Just CDR3 DNA is preserved here, 45 bases in frame from base 1. The study at large found these results: Tumor T-cell fraction from TCR sequencing was not associated with recurrence-free survival (p = 0.61). Different pieces of the same tissue were used for different assays, so technical variation could not be separated from intratumor heterogeneity. In line with immunofluorescence CD3 counts, TCRbeta sequencing supported higher T cell infiltration in tumors compared with uninvolved lung tissue. The TCR-derived T-cell fraction showed no difference between the flow cytometry-defined immunotypes IM1 (good prognosis) and IM2 (poor prognosis). Assay coverage varied across patients depending on available tissue quantity, so only a subset of the cohort had TCR sequencing.

The T-cell fraction in tumor and uninvolved lung tissue was provided by TCR sequencing with the immunoSEQ assay. In the original analysis: To analyze survival, patients were divided into a high T-cell fraction group (upper tertile) and a low T-cell fraction group (lower two tertiles), and the two groups were compared using a log-rank test. A signed-rank test was used to test differences in T-cell fraction between paired tumor and uninvolved lung samples. TCRdb's version of the immuneACCESS table is confined to in-frame rearrangements and falls short of the full clone set. An unresolved V gene accounts for under half of the shortfall where checked; the remainder is of unknown origin. V, J and clone size were drawn from that table, and D and trimming were deduced from the DNA. The sample records approximately 6,400 clones, over 65% of which are singletons. Of the sample, 5.5% to 7% falls within the top ten clones.

Patient enrollment in ICON started in 2016, and the final patient was enrolled in late 2018. In a subcohort of 70 to 95 patients, fresh tumor and matched uninvolved tissue were collected for in-depth immune analyses, with TCR sequencing among those analyses. No cell sorting was done, and TCR sequencing was instead run on DNA isolated from bulk tissue. Of note for this clone: Its antigen remains undetermined. Base-call qualities are not available, and no considerably larger clone is one nucleotide away.

Recombination joined TRBV18 with TRBJ2-5; 11 bases in the middle match TRBD2. The source of this sequence is a human donor with non-small cell lung cancer. The source material was lung tumor tissue. The CDR3 sequence is CASSSGGARGETQYF. The nucleotide sequence reads TGTGCCAGCTCTAGCGGGGGGGCGAGAGGAGAGACCCAGTACTTC.